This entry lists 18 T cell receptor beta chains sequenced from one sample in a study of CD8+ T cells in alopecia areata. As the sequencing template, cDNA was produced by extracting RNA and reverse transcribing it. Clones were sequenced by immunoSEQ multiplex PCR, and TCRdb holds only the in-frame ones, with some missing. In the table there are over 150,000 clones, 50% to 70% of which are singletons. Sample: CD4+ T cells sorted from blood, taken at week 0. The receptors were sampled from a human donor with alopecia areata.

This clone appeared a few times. CDR3 region: CASSRRDGTSFFYGYTF. In DNA, the CDR3 is TGTGCCAGCAGCCGCCGGGACGGTACGTCCTTCTTCTATGGCTACACCTTC. The rearrangement uses TRBV5-4 and TRBJ1-2; D might be TRBD1 (5 bases). Trimming removed 4 bases at V and 4 bases at J, with 23 bases between. The V gene's germline CDR1 is SGHNT and CDR2 YYREEE (reference sequence). CDR3 length: 17 residues. Filled out from reference TRBV5-4 and TRBJ1-2, the complete variable domain reads ETGVTQSPTHLIKTRGQQVTLRCSSQSGHNTVSWYQQALGQGPQFIFQYYREEENGRGNFPPRFSGLQFPNYSSELNVNALELDDSALYLCASSRRDGTSFFYGYTFGSGTRLTVV.

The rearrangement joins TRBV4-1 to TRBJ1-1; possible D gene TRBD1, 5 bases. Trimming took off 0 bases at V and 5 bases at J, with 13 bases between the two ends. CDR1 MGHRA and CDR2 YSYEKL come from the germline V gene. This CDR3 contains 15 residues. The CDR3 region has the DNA TGCGCCAGCAGCCAAGAGGTCAGGGTCAGGACTGAAGCTTTCTTT. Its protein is CASSQEVRVRTEAFF.

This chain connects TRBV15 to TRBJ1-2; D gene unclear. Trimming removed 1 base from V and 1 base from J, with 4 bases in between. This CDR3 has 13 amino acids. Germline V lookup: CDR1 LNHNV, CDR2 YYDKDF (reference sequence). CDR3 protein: CATSRGLNYGYTF. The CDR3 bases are TGTGCCACCAGCAGAGGGCTTAACTATGGCTACACCTTC.

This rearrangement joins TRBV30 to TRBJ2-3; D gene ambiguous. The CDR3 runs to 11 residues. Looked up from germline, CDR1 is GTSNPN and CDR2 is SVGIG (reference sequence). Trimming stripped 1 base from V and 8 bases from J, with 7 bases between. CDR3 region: CAWSDRVTQYF. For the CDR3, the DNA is TGTGCCTGGAGTGACCGGGTTACGCAGTATTTT.

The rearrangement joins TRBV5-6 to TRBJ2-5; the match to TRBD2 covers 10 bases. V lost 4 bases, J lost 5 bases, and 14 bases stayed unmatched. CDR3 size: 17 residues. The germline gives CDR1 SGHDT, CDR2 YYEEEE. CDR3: CASSRVALAGDRETQYF. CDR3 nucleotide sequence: TGTGCCAGCAGCCGGGTTGCGCTAGCGGGGGACCGGGAGACCCAGTACTTC.

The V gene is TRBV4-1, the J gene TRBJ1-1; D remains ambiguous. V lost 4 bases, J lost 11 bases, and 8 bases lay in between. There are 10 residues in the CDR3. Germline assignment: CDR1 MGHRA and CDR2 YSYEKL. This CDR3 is CASSPQAAFF. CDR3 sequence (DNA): TGCGCCAGCAGCCCCCAGGCCGCTTTCTTT.

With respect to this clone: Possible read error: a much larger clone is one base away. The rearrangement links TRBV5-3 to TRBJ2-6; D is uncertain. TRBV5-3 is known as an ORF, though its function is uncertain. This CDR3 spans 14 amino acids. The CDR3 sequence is CATFRSSGVNVLTF. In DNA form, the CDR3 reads TGTGCCACCTTCCGAAGCTCTGGGGTCAACGTCCTGACTTTC.

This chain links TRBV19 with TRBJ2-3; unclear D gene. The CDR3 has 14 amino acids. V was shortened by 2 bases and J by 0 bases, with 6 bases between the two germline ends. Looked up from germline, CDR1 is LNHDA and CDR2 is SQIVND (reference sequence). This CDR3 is CASSIQASTDTQYF. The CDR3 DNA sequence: TGTGCCAGTAGTATACAGGCGAGCACAGATACGCAGTATTTT.

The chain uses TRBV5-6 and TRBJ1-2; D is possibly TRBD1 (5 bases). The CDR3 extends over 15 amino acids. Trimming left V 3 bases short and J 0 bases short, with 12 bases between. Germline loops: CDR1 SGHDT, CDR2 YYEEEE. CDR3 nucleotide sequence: TGTGCCAGCAGCTGGAGGAACAGGCCTAACTATGGCTACACCTTC. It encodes CASSWRNRPNYGYTF.

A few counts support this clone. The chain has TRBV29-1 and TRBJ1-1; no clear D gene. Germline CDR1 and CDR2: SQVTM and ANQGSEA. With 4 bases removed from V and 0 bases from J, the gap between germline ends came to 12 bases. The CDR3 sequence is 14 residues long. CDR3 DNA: TGCAGCGTTGCGGCAGCCGCCCTGAACACTGAAGCTTTCTTT. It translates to CSVAAAALNTEAFF.

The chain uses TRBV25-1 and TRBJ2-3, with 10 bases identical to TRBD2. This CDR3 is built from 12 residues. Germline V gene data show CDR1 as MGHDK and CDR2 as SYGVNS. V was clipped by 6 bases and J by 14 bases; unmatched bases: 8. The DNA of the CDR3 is TGTGCCAGCAGGTCAGGACTAGCGGCAGCGTATTTT. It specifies CASRSGLAAAYF.

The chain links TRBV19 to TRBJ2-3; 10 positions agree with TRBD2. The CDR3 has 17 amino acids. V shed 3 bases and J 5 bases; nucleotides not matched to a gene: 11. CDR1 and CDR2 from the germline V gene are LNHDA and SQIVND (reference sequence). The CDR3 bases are TGTGCCAGTAGTATTTGGGCTAGCGGGGGCCTGGGAGATACGCAGTATTTT. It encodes CASSIWASGGLGDTQYF. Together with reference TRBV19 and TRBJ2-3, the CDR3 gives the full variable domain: DGGITQSPKYLFRKEGQNVTLSCEQNLNHDAMYWYRQDPGQGLRLIYYSQIVNDFQKGDIAEGYSVSREKKESFPLTVTSAQKNPTAFYLCASSIWASGGLGDTQYFGPGTRLTVL.

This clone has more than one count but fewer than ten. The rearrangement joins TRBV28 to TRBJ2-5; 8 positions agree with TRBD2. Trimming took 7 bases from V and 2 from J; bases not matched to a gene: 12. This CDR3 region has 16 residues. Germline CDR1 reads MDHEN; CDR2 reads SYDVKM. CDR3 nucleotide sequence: TGTGCCAGCACCATAGGCAGCGGGGGTAATCAAGAGACCCAGTACTTC. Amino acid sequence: CASTIGSGGNQETQYF.

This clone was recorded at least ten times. The CDR3 loop reads CASSYSIVTVQETQYF. The CDR3 DNA is TGTGCCAGCAGTTACTCGATAGTAACCGTACAAGAGACCCAGTACTTC. The chain combines TRBV6-5 with TRBJ2-5; D not certain. The germline gives CDR1 MNHEY, CDR2 SVGAGI. The CDR3 is made up of 16 amino acids. V gave up 0 bases and J gave up 2 bases, with 13 bases separating them.

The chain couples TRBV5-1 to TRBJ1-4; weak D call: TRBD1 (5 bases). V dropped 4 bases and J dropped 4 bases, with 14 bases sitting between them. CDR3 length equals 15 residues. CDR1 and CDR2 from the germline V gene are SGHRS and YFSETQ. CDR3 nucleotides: TGCGCCAGCAGCCCTACGGGACCTTTTAATGAAAAACTGTTTTTT. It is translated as CASSPTGPFNEKLFF.

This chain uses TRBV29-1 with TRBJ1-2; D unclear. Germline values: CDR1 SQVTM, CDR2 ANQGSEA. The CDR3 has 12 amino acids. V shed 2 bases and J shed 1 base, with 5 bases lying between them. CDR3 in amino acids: CSVEKDNYGYTF. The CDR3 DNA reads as TGCAGCGTTGAAAAGGATAACTATGGCTACACCTTC.

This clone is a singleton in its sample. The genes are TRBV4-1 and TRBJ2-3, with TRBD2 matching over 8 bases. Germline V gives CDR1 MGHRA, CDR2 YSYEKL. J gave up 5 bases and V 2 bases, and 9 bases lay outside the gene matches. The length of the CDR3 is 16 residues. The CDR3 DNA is TGCGCCAGCAGCCAATCCCGGGGGGGCCCTGGAGATACGCAGTATTTT. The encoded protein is CASSQSRGGPGDTQYF.

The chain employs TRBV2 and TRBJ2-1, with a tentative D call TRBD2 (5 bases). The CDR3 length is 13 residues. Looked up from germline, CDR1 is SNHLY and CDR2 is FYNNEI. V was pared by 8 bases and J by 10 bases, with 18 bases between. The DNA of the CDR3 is TGTGCCAGCGCTGTACTCTTCCGGGGAGAGCAGTTCTTC. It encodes CASAVLFRGEQFF.